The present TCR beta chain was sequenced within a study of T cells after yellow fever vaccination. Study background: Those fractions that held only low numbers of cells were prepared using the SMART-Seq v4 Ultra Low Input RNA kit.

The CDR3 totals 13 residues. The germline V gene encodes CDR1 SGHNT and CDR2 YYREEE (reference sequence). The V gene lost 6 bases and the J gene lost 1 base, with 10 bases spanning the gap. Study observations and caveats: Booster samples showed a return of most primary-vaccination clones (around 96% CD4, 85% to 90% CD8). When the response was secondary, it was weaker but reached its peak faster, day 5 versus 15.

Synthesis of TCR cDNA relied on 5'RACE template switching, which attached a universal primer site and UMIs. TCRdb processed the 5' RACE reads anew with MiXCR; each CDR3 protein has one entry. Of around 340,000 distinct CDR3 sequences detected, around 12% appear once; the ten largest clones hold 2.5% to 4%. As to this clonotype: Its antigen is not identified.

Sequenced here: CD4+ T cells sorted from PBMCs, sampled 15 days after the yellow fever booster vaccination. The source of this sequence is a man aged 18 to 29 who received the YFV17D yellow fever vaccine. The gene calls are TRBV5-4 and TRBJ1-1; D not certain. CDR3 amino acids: CASTEQANTEAFF. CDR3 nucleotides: TGTGCCAGCACCGAGCAGGCGAACACTGAAGCTTTCTTT.